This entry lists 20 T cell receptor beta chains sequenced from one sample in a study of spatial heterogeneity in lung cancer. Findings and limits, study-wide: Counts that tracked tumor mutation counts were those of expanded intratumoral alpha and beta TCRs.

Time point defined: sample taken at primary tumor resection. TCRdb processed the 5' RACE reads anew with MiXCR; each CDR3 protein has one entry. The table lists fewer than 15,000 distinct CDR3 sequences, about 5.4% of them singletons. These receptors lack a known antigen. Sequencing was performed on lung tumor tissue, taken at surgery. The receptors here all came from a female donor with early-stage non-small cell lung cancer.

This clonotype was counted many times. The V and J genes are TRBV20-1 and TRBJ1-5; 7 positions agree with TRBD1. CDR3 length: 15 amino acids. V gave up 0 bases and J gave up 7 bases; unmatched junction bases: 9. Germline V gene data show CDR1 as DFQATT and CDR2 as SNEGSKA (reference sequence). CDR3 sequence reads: CSAREGRGGRQPQHF. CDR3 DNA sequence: TGCAGTGCTAGAGAGGGCCGAGGGGGCAGACAGCCCCAGCATTTT.

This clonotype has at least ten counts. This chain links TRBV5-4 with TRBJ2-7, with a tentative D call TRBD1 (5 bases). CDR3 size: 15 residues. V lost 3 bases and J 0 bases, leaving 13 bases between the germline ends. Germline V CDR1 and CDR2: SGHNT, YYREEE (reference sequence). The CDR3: CASSYDRRFSYEQYF. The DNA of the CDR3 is TGTGCCAGCAGCTACGACAGACGATTCTCCTACGAGCAGTACTTC. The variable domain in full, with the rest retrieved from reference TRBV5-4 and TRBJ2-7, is ETGVTQSPTHLIKTRGQQVTLRCSSQSGHNTVSWYQQALGQGPQFIFQYYREEENGRGNFPPRFSGLQFPNYSSELNVNALELDDSALYLCASSYDRRFSYEQYFGPGTRLTVT.

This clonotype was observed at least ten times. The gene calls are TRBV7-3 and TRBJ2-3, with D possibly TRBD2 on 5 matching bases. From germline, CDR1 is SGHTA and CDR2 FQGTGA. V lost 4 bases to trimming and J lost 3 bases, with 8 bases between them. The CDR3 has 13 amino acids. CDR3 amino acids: CASSSTRTDTQYF. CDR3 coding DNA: TGTGCCAGCAGCTCCACTAGGACAGATACGCAGTATTTT.

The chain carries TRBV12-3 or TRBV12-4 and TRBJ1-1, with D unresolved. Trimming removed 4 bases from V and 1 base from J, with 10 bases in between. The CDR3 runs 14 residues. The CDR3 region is CASSSTQTNTEAFF. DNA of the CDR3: TGTGCCAGCAGTTCAACACAGACGAACACTGAAGCTTTCTTT.

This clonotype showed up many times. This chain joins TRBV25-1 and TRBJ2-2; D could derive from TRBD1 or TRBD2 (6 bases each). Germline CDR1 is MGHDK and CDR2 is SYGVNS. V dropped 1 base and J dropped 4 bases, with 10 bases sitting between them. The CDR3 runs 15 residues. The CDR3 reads CASSEWGAGTGELFF. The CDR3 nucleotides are TGTGCCAGCAGTGAATGGGGGGCAGGCACCGGGGAGCTGTTTTTT.

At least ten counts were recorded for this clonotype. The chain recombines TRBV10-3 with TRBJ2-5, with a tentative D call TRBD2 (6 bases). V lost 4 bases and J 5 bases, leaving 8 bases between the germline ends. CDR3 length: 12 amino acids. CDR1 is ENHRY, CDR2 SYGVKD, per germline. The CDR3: CAISGGGETQYF. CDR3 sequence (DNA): TGTGCCATCAGTGGTGGGGGGGAGACCCAGTACTTC.

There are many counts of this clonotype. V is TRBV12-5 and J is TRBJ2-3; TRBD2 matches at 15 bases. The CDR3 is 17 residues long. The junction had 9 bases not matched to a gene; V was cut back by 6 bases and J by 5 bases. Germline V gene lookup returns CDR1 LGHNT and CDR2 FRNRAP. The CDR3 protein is CASGPGLAGGRGDTQYF. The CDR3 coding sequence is TGTGCTAGTGGCCCGGGACTAGCGGGGGGCCGAGGAGATACGCAGTATTTT. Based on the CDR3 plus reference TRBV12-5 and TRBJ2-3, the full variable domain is DARVTQTPRHKVTEMGQEVTMRCQPILGHNTVFWYRQTMMQGLELLAYFRNRAPLDDSGMPKDRFSAEMPDATLATLKIQPSEPRDSAVYFCASGPGLAGGRGDTQYFGPGTRLTVL.

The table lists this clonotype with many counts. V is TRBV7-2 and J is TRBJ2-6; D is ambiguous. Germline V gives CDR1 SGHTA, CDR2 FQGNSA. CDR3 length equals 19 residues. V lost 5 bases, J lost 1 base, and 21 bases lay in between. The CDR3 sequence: CASSLSPEPIGSGANVLTF. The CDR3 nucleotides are TGTGCCAGCAGCCTCTCTCCGGAGCCTATAGGTTCTGGGGCCAACGTCCTGACTTTC. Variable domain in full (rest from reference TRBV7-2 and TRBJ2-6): GAGVSQSPSNKVTEKGKDVELRCDPISGHTALYWYRQSLGQGLEFLIYFQGNSAPDKSGLPSDRFSAERTGGSVSTLTIQRTQQEDSAVYLCASSLSPEPIGSGANVLTFGAGSRLTVL.

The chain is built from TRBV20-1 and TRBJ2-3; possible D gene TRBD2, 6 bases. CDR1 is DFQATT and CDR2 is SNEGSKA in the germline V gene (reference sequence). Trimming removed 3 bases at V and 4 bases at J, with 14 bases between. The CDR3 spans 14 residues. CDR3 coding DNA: TGCAGTGCTAGCTGGGGAGGTAACTCAGATACGCAGTATTTT. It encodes CSASWGGNSDTQYF.

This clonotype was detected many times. The DNA of the CDR3 is TGTGCCAGCAACCCCAGAGGTGTAGATACGCAGTATTTT. This sequence encodes CASNPRGVDTQYF. This chain uses TRBV7-9 with TRBJ2-3, with D unclear. This CDR3 comprises 13 residues. The germline V gene encodes CDR1 SEHNR and CDR2 FQNEAQ (reference sequence). The ends were cut back, 7 bases at V and 5 bases at J, with 13 bases in the middle.

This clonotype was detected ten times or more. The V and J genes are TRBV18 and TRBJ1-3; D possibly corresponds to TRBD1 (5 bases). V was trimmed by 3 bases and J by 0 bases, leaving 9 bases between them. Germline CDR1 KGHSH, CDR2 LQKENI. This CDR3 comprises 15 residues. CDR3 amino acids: CASSPGQTSGNTIYF. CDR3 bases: TGTGCCAGCTCACCCGGACAAACCTCTGGAAACACCATATATTTT.

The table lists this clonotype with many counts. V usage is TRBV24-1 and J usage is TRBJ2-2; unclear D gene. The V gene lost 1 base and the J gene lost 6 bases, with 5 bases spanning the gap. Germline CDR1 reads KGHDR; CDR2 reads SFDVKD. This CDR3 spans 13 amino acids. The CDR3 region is CATSDFQAGELFF. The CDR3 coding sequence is TGTGCCACCAGTGATTTCCAAGCCGGGGAGCTGTTTTTT.

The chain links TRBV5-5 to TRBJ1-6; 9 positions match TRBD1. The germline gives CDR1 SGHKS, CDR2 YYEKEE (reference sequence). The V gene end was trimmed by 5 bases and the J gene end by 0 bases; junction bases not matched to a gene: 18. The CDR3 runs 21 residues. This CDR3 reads CASRPLGAGTGFFSYNSPLHF. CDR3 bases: TGTGCCAGCAGGCCGTTGGGGGCCGGGACAGGGTTTTTCTCCTATAATTCACCCCTCCACTTT.

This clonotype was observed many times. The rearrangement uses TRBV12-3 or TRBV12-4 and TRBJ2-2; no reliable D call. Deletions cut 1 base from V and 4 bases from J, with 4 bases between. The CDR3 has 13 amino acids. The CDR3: CASSLVGTGELFF. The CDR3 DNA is TGTGCCAGCAGTTTAGTGGGCACCGGGGAGCTGTTTTTT.

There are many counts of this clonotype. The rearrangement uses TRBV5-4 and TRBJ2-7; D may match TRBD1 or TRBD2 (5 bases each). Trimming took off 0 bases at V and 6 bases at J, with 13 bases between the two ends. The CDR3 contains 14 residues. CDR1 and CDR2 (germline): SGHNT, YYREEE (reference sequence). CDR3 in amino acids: CASSLVDRGGEQYF. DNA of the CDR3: TGTGCCAGCAGCTTGGTGGACCGTGGGGGCGAGCAGTACTTC.

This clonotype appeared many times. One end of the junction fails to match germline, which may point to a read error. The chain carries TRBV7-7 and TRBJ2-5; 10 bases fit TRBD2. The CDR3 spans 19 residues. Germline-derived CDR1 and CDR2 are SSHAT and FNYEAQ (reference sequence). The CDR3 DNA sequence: TGTGCTAGCAGCCCAAGTTGGCGGACCGGGACTAGCGTCCAAGAGACCCAGTACTTC. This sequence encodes CASSPSWRTGTSVQETQYF. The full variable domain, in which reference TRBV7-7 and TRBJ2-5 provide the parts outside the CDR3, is GAGVSQSPRYKVTKRGQDVTLRCDPISSHATLYWYQQALGQGPEFLTYFNYEAQPDKSGLPSDRFSAERPEGSISTLTIQRTEQRDSAMYRCASSPSWRTGTSVQETQYFGPGTRLLVL.

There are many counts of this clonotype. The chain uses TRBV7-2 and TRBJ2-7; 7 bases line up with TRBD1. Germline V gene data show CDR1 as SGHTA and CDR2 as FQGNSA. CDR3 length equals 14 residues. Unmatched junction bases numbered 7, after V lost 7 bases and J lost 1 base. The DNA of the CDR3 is TGTGCCAGCACCTATAGGGGGCCTTCCTACGAGCAGTACTTC. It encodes CASTYRGPSYEQYF. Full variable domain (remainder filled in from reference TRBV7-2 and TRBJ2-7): GAGVSQSPSNKVTEKGKDVELRCDPISGHTALYWYRQSLGQGLEFLIYFQGNSAPDKSGLPSDRFSAERTGGSVSTLTIQRTQQEDSAVYLCASTYRGPSYEQYFGPGTRLTVT.

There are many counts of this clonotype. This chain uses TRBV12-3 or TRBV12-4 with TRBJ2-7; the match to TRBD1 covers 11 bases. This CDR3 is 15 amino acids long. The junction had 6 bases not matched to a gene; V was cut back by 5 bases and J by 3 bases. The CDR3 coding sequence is TGTGCCAGCAGTAGAACCGGGACAGGGGGCTACGAGCAGTACTTC. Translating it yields CASSRTGTGGYEQYF.

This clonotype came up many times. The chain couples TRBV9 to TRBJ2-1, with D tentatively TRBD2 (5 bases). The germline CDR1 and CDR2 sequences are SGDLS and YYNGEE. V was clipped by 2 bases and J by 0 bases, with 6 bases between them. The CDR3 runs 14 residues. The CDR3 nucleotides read TGTGCCAGCAGCGTCGGACTCTCCTACAATGAGCAGTTCTTC. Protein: CASSVGLSYNEQFF.

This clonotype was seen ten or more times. The CDR3 sequence: CAISESTQGGGHQPQHF. CDR3 DNA sequence: TGTGCCATCAGTGAGTCGACTCAGGGGGGTGGTCATCAGCCCCAGCATTTT. The rearrangement uses TRBV10-3 and TRBJ1-5; the match to TRBD1 covers 7 bases. V gave up 0 bases and J gave up 5 bases; unmatched junction bases: 10. The V gene's germline CDR1 is ENHRY and CDR2 SYGVKD. The CDR3 covers 17 residues.